In its sample, the clone carrying this TCR beta chain is medium-sized. Its antigen is not identified. Libraries were prepared by immunoSEQ multiplex PCR; TCRdb keeps only in-frame clonotypes and omits some of them. This sample has about 28,000 clones, with around four fifths found just once. The data originate from a study of OX40 agonist ivuxolimab in advanced cancers. Overall study context: Antecedent anti-PD-1, anti-PD-L1 or anti-CTLA-4 therapy was permissible, with roughly 36% having received some. Broader study findings: The CD4+ and CD8+ T cells in the blood had expanded clonally by week 6 at 0.1 to 3.0 mg/kg. Researchers did not determine the expanded peripheral T cells' antigen specificity. In the 0.1-3.0 mg/kg groups, partial responders showed among the lowest expansion.

The CDR3 is 13 residues long. V dropped 0 bases and J dropped 4 bases, with 6 bases sitting between them. Germline V gene sequence: CDR1 ENHRY, CDR2 SYGVKD. The chain couples TRBV10-3 to TRBJ1-1, with D hard to call. This TCR came from an adult with an advanced solid tumor such as melanoma, head and neck, liver or kidney cancer. Here the sequenced sample was CD4+ or CD8+ T cells sorted from blood, taken in a trial of the OX40 agonist ivuxolimab. The CDR3 protein is CAISESVITEAFF. CDR3 DNA: TGTGCCATCAGTGAGTCGGTGATCACTGAAGCTTTCTTT.